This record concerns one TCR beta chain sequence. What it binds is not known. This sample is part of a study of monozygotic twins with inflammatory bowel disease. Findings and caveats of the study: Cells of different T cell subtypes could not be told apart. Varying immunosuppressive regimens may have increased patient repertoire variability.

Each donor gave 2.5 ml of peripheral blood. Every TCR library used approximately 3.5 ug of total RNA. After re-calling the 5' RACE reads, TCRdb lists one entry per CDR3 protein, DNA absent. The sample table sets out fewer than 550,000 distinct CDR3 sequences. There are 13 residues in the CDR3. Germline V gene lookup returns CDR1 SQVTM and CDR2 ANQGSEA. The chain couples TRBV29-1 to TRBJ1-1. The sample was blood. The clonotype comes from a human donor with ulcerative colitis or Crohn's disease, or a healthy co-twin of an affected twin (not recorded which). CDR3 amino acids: CSVVQNMNTEAFF.